Each of the 11 T cell receptor beta chains below was sequenced from the same sample in a study of blood T cell repertoires in COVID-19. Assay: immunoSEQ multiplex PCR; the TCRdb copy retains only in-frame clones and omits some. The sample holds 55,000 to 75,000 clones, about 81% seen once. The sequenced sample consisted of peripheral blood. The receptors stem from an older man with acute or convalescent COVID-19.

The rearrangement uses TRBV5-5 and TRBJ2-5, with 7 nucleotides matching TRBD2. Trimming cost V 0 bases and J 5 bases; bases outside gene matches: 7. The germline CDR1 and CDR2 sequences are SGHKS and YYEKEE (reference sequence). CDR3 size: 15 residues. The CDR3 DNA reads as TGTGCCAGCAGCTTGGGAAGCGGGATAGGGGAGACCCAGTACTTC. This sequence encodes CASSLGSGIGETQYF.

CDR3 sequence: CASSMRGHQPQHF. CDR3 coding DNA: TGTGCCAGCAGTATGAGGGGGCACCAGCCCCAGCATTTT. This chain connects TRBV6-2 or TRBV6-3 to TRBJ1-5; 7 positions match TRBD1. After removal of 5 bases from V and 7 bases from J, the junction contained 5 bases not matched to a gene. This CDR3 is built from 13 residues. CDR1 is MNHEY and CDR2 is SVGEGT in the germline V gene.

The chain combines TRBV7-9 with TRBJ1-1; 8 bases are shared with TRBD1. This CDR3 is built from 13 residues. The J segment lost 4 bases and the V segment lost 7 bases, leaving 5 bases of the junction unmatched. Per the germline V gene, CDR1 is SEHNR and CDR2 is FQNEAQ (reference sequence). This CDR3 reads CASNRDRGTEAFF. CDR3 coding DNA: TGTGCCAGCAACCGAGACAGGGGCACTGAAGCTTTCTTT.

Concerning this clone: The junction does not match germline at one end; this may be a read error. The chain joins TRBV19 to TRBJ2-2; TRBD1 aligns across 8 bases. CDR1 and CDR2 from the germline V gene are LNHDA and SQIVND (reference sequence). The CDR3 spans 13 residues. For the CDR3, the DNA is TGTGCAAGTAGGACAGGGCTTGCCGGGGAGCTGTTTTTT. Translated, it gives CASRTGLAGELFF.

The gene calls are TRBV3-1 (or the pseudogene TRBV3-2) and TRBJ1-1, with D possibly TRBD1 on 5 matching bases. V dropped 1 base and J dropped 3 bases, with 12 bases sitting between them. Germline V lookup: CDR1 LGHDT, CDR2 YNNKEL (reference sequence). The CDR3 runs to 15 residues. The CDR3 DNA is TGTGCCAGCAGCCAAGGTAAGGGGTGGGACACTGAAGCTTTCTTT. It codes for CASSQGKGWDTEAFF.

This chain links TRBV4-2 with TRBJ1-1, with a weak D call TRBD1 (6 bases). Per the germline V gene, CDR1 is LGHNA and CDR2 is YNFKEQ. V dropped 0 bases and J dropped 0 bases, with 8 bases sitting between them. The CDR3 covers 15 residues. The CDR3 DNA follows: TGTGCCAGCAGCCAAGATAGGACAGTGAACACTGAAGCTTTCTTT. It translates to CASSQDRTVNTEAFF.

This clone appeared a single time. The rearrangement uses TRBV12-3 or TRBV12-4 and TRBJ1-2; D possibly corresponds to TRBD1 (6 bases). V dropped 6 bases and J dropped 8 bases, with 16 bases sitting between them. CDR3 length: 13 amino acids. For the CDR3, the DNA is TGTGCCAGCAGCCGTTCCTACAGGGACGGCTACACCTTC. This translates into CASSRSYRDGYTF.

The chain uses TRBV18 and TRBJ1-1; 8 positions match TRBD1. The CDR3 has 16 residues. V lost 3 bases to trimming and J lost 4 bases; unmatched junction nucleotides: 10. Looked up from germline, CDR1 is KGHSH and CDR2 is LQKENI. CDR3 protein: CASSPRDRSGTTEAFF. CDR3 nucleotides: TGTGCCAGCTCACCCCGGGACAGGAGTGGGACCACTGAAGCTTTCTTT.

V usage is TRBV10-3 and J usage is TRBJ1-2; TRBD1 matches at 8 bases. CDR1 ENHRY and CDR2 SYGVKD come from the germline V gene. CDR3 length equals 16 residues. The junction had 12 bases not matched to a gene; V was cut back by 4 bases and J by 5 bases. CDR3 amino acids: CAISGGSGGAGYGYTF. The CDR3 coding sequence is TGTGCCATCAGTGGAGGTTCAGGGGGCGCGGGGTATGGCTACACCTTC.

This sequence joins TRBV19 and TRBJ2-7; TRBD2 matches at 10 bases. V shed 0 bases, J shed 6 bases, and the junction held 2 bases outside the gene matches. CDR1 is LNHDA and CDR2 is SQIVND in the germline V gene (reference sequence). The CDR3 runs to 14 residues. CDR3 residues: CASSIEASGSEQYF. In DNA, the CDR3 is TGTGCCAGTAGTATAGAGGCTAGCGGGAGCGAGCAGTACTTC.

The chain uses TRBV7-9 and TRBJ2-2, with D unclear. This CDR3 region has 13 residues. Deletions cut 2 bases from V and 5 bases from J, with 6 bases between. Germline loops: CDR1 SEHNR, CDR2 FQNEAQ (reference sequence). The CDR3 protein is CASSLFVTGELFF. The CDR3, as DNA: TGTGCCAGCAGCTTATTCGTTACCGGGGAGCTGTTTTTT.